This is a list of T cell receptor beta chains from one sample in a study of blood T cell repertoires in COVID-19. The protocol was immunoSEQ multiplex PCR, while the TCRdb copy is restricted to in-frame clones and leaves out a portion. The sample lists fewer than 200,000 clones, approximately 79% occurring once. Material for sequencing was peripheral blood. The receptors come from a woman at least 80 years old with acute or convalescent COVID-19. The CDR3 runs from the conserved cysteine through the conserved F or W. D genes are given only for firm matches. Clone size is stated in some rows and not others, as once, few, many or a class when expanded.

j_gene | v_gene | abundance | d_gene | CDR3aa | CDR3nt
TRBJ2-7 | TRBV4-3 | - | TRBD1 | CASSQGTGGVQSSYEQYF | TGCGCCAGCAGCCAGGGGACAGGGGGAGTTCAGAGCTCCTACGAGCAGTACTTC
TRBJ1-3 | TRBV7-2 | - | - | CASSQQWAGNTIYF | TGTGCCAGCAGCCAGCAATGGGCCGGAAACACCATATATTTT
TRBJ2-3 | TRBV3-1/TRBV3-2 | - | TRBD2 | CASRLGAGGTDTQYF | TGTGCCAGCAGACTCGGAGCGGGAGGGACAGATACGCAGTATTTT
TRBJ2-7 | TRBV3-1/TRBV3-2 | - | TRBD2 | CASSRLAGGDSSYEQYF | TGTGCCAGCAGTAGACTAGCGGGAGGGGATAGCTCCTACGAGCAGTACTTC
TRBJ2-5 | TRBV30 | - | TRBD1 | CAWNQGAPETQYF | TGTGCCTGGAACCAGGGGGCCCCGGAGACCCAGTACTTC
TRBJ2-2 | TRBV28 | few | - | CASSPISRGATGELFF | TGTGCCAGCAGTCCAATTTCTCGGGGAGCCACCGGGGAGCTGTTTTTT
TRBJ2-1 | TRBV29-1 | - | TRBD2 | CSVEVAGGGPFF | TGCAGCGTTGAAGTAGCGGGAGGGGGTCCGTTCTTC
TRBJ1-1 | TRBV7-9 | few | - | CASLPFTGGNTEAFF | TGTGCCAGTCTCCCGTTTACGGGGGGGAACACTGAAGCTTTCTTT
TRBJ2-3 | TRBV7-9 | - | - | CASRELDTDTQYF | TGTGCCAGCAGGGAGCTTGACACAGATACGCAGTATTTT
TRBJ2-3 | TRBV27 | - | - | CASSLSAAATSTDTQYF | TGTGCCAGCAGTTTATCCGCGGCAGCTACTAGCACAGATACGCAGTATTTT
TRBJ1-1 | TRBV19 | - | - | CASTPSPNTEAFF | TGTGCCAGTACCCCATCCCCAAACACTGAAGCTTTCTTT
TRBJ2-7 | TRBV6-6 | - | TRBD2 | CASSDWTSRTYEQYF | TGTGCCAGCAGTGACTGGACTAGCCGAACCTACGAGCAGTACTTC
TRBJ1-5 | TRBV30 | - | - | CAWSLVGNQPQHF | TGTGCCTGGTCGTTGGTAGGCAATCAGCCCCAGCATTTT
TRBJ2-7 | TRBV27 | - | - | CASSSGSYQTYEQYF | TGTGCCAGCAGTTCGGGTTCGTACCAGACCTACGAGCAGTACTTC